The 9 T cell receptor beta chains below all came from one sample that was sequenced in a study of Tregs in tolerant kidney transplant recipients (dated by TCRdb to between 2017 and 2020). This specimen's time point label, interpreted: 6 months after combined kidney and bone marrow transplant. Related donors were used in the transplants with nonmyeloablative bone marrow transplantation, and mixed chimerism was transient in the human trials. The library came from the immunoSEQ multiplex PCR assay. The table was pulled from immuneACCESS by TCRdb, which kept in-frame rearrangements only. Such tables lose some clones; where checked, under half of the loss comes from unresolved V genes, and the rest has no known cause. The sample table holds about 23,000 clones. 3.5% to 4.5% of the sample belongs to the ten largest clones. The material sequenced was CD4+ T cells from blood (PBMCs), taken 6 months after the transplant. These receptors were obtained from a human patient who received a combined kidney and bone marrow transplant. After a transplant, the graft donor may have provided part of the T cells.

Note on this clone: The read stops 3 residues short of the end of the CDR3; the missing end is completed from the germline J gene. The chain combines TRBV5-1 with TRBJ1-4; 10 bases map to TRBD1. The CDR3 length is 20 residues. Losses at the gene ends were 3 bases for V and 2 bases for J; bases not matched to a gene: 16. Germline V lookup: CDR1 SGHRS, CDR2 YFSETQ. The CDR3 spells CASSYLPGQGLDVTNEKLFF. The CDR3 bases that were read are TGCGCCAGCAGCTACCTCCCGGGACAGGGGTTGGACGTGACTAATGAAAAA.

About this clone: Read coverage stops 3 residues before the CDR3 terminus; the germline J gene supplies the remainder. The chain recombines TRBV20-1 with TRBJ2-3; D unresolved. Per germline, CDR1 DFQATT and CDR2 SNEGSKA (reference sequence). Between the trimmed V and J ends, which lost 7 bases and 5 bases, there was a span of 16 bases. The CDR3 is made up of 13 amino acids. The covered CDR3 bases are TGCAGTGTTATAGATGCGGCCGGAGATACG. This codes for CSVIDAAGDT. The whole CDR3 region reads CSVIDAAGDTQYF.

Remarks on this clone: The read stops 3 residues short of the end of the CDR3; the missing end is completed from the germline J gene. The rearrangement links TRBV5-1 to TRBJ2-1, with 9 bases fitting TRBD1. Germline V gene sequence: CDR1 SGHRS, CDR2 YFSETQ. V gave up 6 bases and J gave up 9 bases; unmatched junction bases: 7. The CDR3 runs to 13 residues. CDR3 loop: CASKLGQGPEQFF. The covered CDR3 bases are TGCGCCAGCAAGCTAGGACAGGGGCCTGAG. The whole variable domain, filled in from reference TRBV5-1 and TRBJ2-1, reads KAGVTQTPRYLIKTRGQQVTLSCSPISGHRSVSWYQQTPGQGLQFLFEYFSETQRNKGNFPGRFSGRQFSNSRSEMNVSTLELGDSALYLCASKLGQGPEQFFGPGTRLTVL.

On this clone: Coverage ceases 3 residues before the CDR3 finishes, and the germline J gene fills in the end. The chain has TRBV20-1 and TRBJ1-5, with a weak D call TRBD1 (5 bases). The CDR3 is 17 residues long. The V end was cut by 1 base, the J end by 1 base, with 17 bases between. Per the germline V gene, CDR1 is DFQATT and CDR2 is SNEGSKA (reference sequence). CDR3: CSARGLAGHSSNQPQHF. The sequenced part of the CDR3 DNA is TGCAGTGCTAGAGGCCTCGCAGGGCATAGCAGCAATCAGCCC.

As regards this clone: The read finishes 3 residues shy of the CDR3 end, and the germline J gene is used to complete it. V is TRBV7-9 and J is TRBJ1-1; D is ambiguous. The V gene lost 4 bases and the J gene lost 7 bases, with 10 bases spanning the gap. Germline V gives CDR1 SEHNR, CDR2 FQNEAQ (reference sequence). The CDR3 covers 12 residues. The CDR3 sequence is CASSWFGFEAFF. The DNA read from the CDR3 is TGTGCCAGCAGCTGGTTCGGGTTTGAA. Drawing the rest from reference TRBV7-9 and TRBJ1-1, the complete variable domain is DTGVSQNPRHKITKRGQNVTFRCDPISEHNRLYWYRQTLGQGPEFLTYFQNEAQLEKSRLLSDRFSAERPKGSFSTLEIQRTEQGDSAMYLCASSWFGFEAFFGQGTRLTVV.

Comment on this clone: The read falls 3 residues short of the CDR3 end, and the missing part is taken from the germline J gene. This chain uses TRBV29-1 with TRBJ1-2, with TRBD1 matching 8 bases. V lost 4 bases, J lost 5 bases, and 3 bases stayed unmatched. Germline V CDR1 and CDR2: SQVTM, ANQGSEA. The CDR3 has 12 amino acids. The CDR3 sequence is CSVGYRGYGYTF. The CDR3 DNA, read in part, is TGCAGCGTTGGATACAGGGGGTATGGC.

On this clone itself: The missing CDR3 end, 3 residues past where the read stops, is filled in from the germline J gene. V and J are TRBV10-1 and TRBJ2-3; D not resolved. The germline gives CDR1 WNHNN, CDR2 SYGVQD (reference sequence). This CDR3 is built from 14 residues. The ends were cut back, 6 bases at V and 7 bases at J, with 17 bases in the middle. CDR3 region: CASSQDTKSHTQYF. The covered CDR3 bases are TGCGCCAGCAGCCAGGATACCAAAAGCCATACG.

On this clone itself: The CDR3 end is not reached by the read, which stops 3 residues before it; the germline J gene fills it in. J is TRBJ1-5 and V is TRBV7-2; the D is unclear. The CDR3 contains 14 residues. Trimming removed 4 bases from V and 5 bases from J, with 12 bases in between. The germline CDR1 and CDR2 sequences are SGHTA and FQGNSA. The CDR3 sequence is CASSSGETHQPQHF. The covered CDR3 bases are TGTGCCAGCAGCTCAGGAGAGACCCATCAGCCC.

Regarding this clone: The missing CDR3 end, 3 residues past where the read stops, is filled in from the germline J gene. The genes are TRBV10-2 and TRBJ2-7; TRBD2 might be the D (5 bases). V was cut by 8 bases and J by 2 bases, with 10 bases left in between. The CDR3 extends over 12 amino acids. Germline CDR1 WSHSY, CDR2 SAAADI. This CDR3 is CASFDYTYEQYF. Partial CDR3 DNA: TGCGCCAGCTTTGACTACACCTACGAG.